The 10 T cell receptor beta chains below all came from one sample that was sequenced in a study of shared clonotypes between healthy human individuals. Generated by immunoSEQ multiplex PCR, the TCRdb table keeps only in-frame clones and is missing some. The sample carries some 490,000 clones, roughly 80% recorded once. The sequenced sample was PBMCs. All receptors derive from a woman aged 40 to 49 in good health. Some clones in this sample may be carry-over from other donors' samples.

The CDR3 here is CASGSGANVLTF. The CDR3 nucleotides read TGTGCCAGCGGCTCTGGGGCCAACGTCCTGACTTTC. The chain joins TRBV7-2 to TRBJ2-6; D gene uncertain. The CDR3 loop spans 12 amino acids. CDR1 is SGHTA and CDR2 is FQGNSA in the germline V gene. Trimming shortened V by 8 bases and J by 0 bases, and 2 bases separated the two germline ends.

Worth noting for this clone: One end of the junction is discordant with germline, which a read error may explain. V gene TRBV7-7 combines with J gene TRBJ2-1; TRBD2 agrees at 11 bases. The CDR3 totals 16 residues. Germline lookup yields CDR1 SSHAT and CDR2 FNYEAQ (reference sequence). The CDR3 reads CASSPTLAGGRNEQFF. DNA of the CDR3: TGTGCTAGCAGCCCAACCCTAGCGGGAGGACGAAATGAGCAGTTCTTC.

This clone was observed a single time. The rearrangement joins TRBV5-1 to TRBJ2-7; no reliable D call. CDR3 length: 13 residues. The germline gives CDR1 SGHRS, CDR2 YFSETQ. V dropped 0 bases and J dropped 3 bases, with 7 bases sitting between them. CDR3 loop: CASSLAQRYEQYF. The DNA of the CDR3 is TGCGCCAGCAGCTTGGCGCAGCGCTACGAGCAGTACTTC.

With regard to this clone: In the same sample, other DNA sequences code for this CDR3. The chain uses TRBV20-1 and TRBJ2-1; D is undetermined. The germline CDR1 and CDR2 sequences are DFQATT and SNEGSKA (reference sequence). The ends were cut back, 5 bases at V and 7 bases at J, with 6 bases in the middle. The CDR3 has 10 residues. Written as DNA, the CDR3 is TGCAGTGCTGAGCGTAATGAGCAGTTCTTC. Translation: CSAERNEQFF.

This clone was counted many times. The gene calls are TRBV7-8 and TRBJ1-1; D not certain. The CDR3 contains 14 residues. V was shortened by 5 bases and J by 5 bases, with 15 bases between the two germline ends. Germline V lookup: CDR1 SGHVS, CDR2 FQNEAQ. The CDR3 loop is CASSPVGIGTEAFF. As DNA, the CDR3 is TGTGCCAGCAGCCCCGTTGGGATCGGGACTGAAGCTTTCTTT. Variable domain in full (rest from reference TRBV7-8 and TRBJ1-1): GAGVSQSPRYKVAKRGQDVALRCDPISGHVSLFWYQQALGQGPEFLTYFQNEAQLDKSGLPSDRFFAERPEGSVSTLKIQRTQQEDSAVYLCASSPVGIGTEAFFGQGTRLTVV.

The chain links TRBV4-1 to TRBJ1-2; maybe TRBD1 (5 bases). Per germline, CDR1 MGHRA and CDR2 YSYEKL. The CDR3 loop spans 14 amino acids. V was pared by 3 bases and J by 2 bases, with 10 bases between. The CDR3 region is CASSHSGLNYGYTF. The CDR3 DNA is TGCGCCAGCAGCCACTCAGGGTTAAACTATGGCTACACCTTC.

This clone was seen a few times. The chain uses TRBV30 and TRBJ2-5, with a tentative D call TRBD2 (6 bases). The CDR3 is 14 amino acids. Trimming left V 0 bases short and J 1 base short, with 9 bases between. Germline CDR1 reads GTSNPN; CDR2 reads SVGIG (reference sequence). The CDR3 DNA is TGTGCCTGGAGTGTCGGAGGGGTCCAAGAGACCCAGTACTTC. It translates to CAWSVGGVQETQYF.

This clone was seen many times. The chain is built from TRBV2 and TRBJ1-5, with no clear D. In germline, CDR1 is SNHLY, CDR2 FYNNEI. The CDR3 is made up of 13 amino acids. Trimming shortened V by 4 bases and J by 4 bases, and 8 bases separated the two germline ends. The CDR3 sequence is CASSGHPNQPQHF. DNA for the CDR3: TGTGCCAGCAGTGGACATCCAAATCAGCCCCAGCATTTT. The full variable domain, rest sourced from reference TRBV2 and TRBJ1-5, is EPEVTQTPSHQVTQMGQEVILRCVPISNHLYFYWYRQILGQKVEFLVSFYNNEISEKSEIFDDQFSVERPDGSNFTLKIRSTKLEDSAMYFCASSGHPNQPQHFGDGTRLSIL.

This clone was picked up many times. The chain is built from TRBV19 and TRBJ2-7, with 7 bases aligning to TRBD2. The CDR3 has 16 residues. V lost 3 bases, J lost 2 bases, and 10 bases stayed unmatched. Germline V gene sequence: CDR1 LNHDA, CDR2 SQIVND (reference sequence). CDR3 nucleotides: TGTGCCAGTAGTATCCTAAGCGATGGGGGGGCCTACGAGCAGTACTTC. It codes for CASSILSDGGAYEQYF.

CDR3 nucleotides: TGCAGTGCTAGCCACCGGGAGCAGTTCTTC. Its translation is CSASHREQFF. The rearrangement uses TRBV20-1 and TRBJ2-1; D gene uncertain. Trimming shortened V by 3 bases and J by 10 bases, and 7 bases separated the two germline ends. The germline CDR1 and CDR2 sequences are DFQATT and SNEGSKA (reference sequence). This CDR3 is built from 10 residues.